Shown below are 23 T cell receptor beta chains from a single sample sequenced in a study of early T cells in non-severe SARS-CoV-2 infection. TCRdb recomputed calls from the 5' RACE reads with MiXCR, one row per CDR3 protein. The sample shows 60,000 to 85,000 distinct CDR3 sequences, around 15% of them seen only once. Sequencing was performed on whole blood. These receptors all stem from an adult who was a healthcare worker with PCR-confirmed SARS-CoV-2 infection or an uninfected control (not recorded which).

V gene TRBV9 combines with J gene TRBJ2-1, with 8 bases identical to TRBD2. The CDR3 extends over 16 amino acids. V dropped 0 bases and J dropped 1; count of bases not matched to a gene: 3. The germline gives CDR1 SGDLS, CDR2 YYNGEE. CDR3: CASSVASGLSYNEQFF. CDR3 sequence (DNA): TGTGCCAGCAGCGTAGCTAGCGGGTTATCCTACAATGAGCAGTTCTTC.

J is TRBJ1-4 and V is TRBV9, with D perhaps TRBD1 (6 bases). The CDR3 has 16 residues. CDR1 is SGDLS and CDR2 is YYNGEE in the germline V gene. Between the trimmed V and J ends, which lost 3 bases and 8 bases, there was a span of 20 bases. In nucleotides, the CDR3 is TGTGCCAGCAGCGAGGGACTGGAACAGGGCCGGGAAAAACTGTTTTTT. It translates to CASSEGLEQGREKLFF.

This clonotype was detected many times. The rearrangement uses TRBV4-3 and TRBJ2-6; D remains unclear. The length of the CDR3 is 16 residues. The germline V gene encodes CDR1 LGHNA and CDR2 YSLEER. Trimming took 1 base from V and 4 from J, leaving 11 bases between them. CDR3 in amino acids: CASSQGSSPGANVLTF. The CDR3 nucleotides are TGCGCCAGCAGCCAAGGCAGCTCCCCCGGGGCCAACGTCCTGACTTTC.

The V and J genes are TRBV7-9 and TRBJ2-1; D uncertain. CDR1 is SEHNR, CDR2 FQNEAQ, per germline (reference sequence). V dropped 6 bases and J dropped 7 bases, with 19 bases sitting between them. This CDR3 region has 15 residues. This CDR3 is CASRPPPRFGNEQFF. The DNA for the CDR3 is TGTGCCAGCAGACCCCCACCGAGGTTTGGGAATGAGCAGTTCTTC.

The chain couples TRBV5-4 to TRBJ1-6; D is ambiguous. Germline V gene lookup returns CDR1 SGHNT and CDR2 YYREEE (reference sequence). The CDR3 has 12 residues. The V gene lost 0 bases and the J gene lost 14 bases, with 9 bases spanning the gap. CDR3 coding DNA: TGTGCCAGCAGCTTGGGTTCTTCGGCCCTCCACTTT. Protein product: CASSLGSSALHF. Based on the CDR3 plus reference TRBV5-4 and TRBJ1-6, the full variable domain is ETGVTQSPTHLIKTRGQQVTLRCSSQSGHNTVSWYQQALGQGPQFIFQYYREEENGRGNFPPRFSGLQFPNYSSELNVNALELDDSALYLCASSLGSSALHFGNGTRLTVT.

This clonotype was observed a handful of times. The chain couples TRBV28 to TRBJ1-5; 8 positions agree with TRBD1. In germline, CDR1 is MDHEN, CDR2 SYDVKM. V trimming: 6 bases; J trimming: 3 bases; junction bases outside the gene matches: 7. The CDR3 loop spans 15 amino acids. The CDR3 DNA sequence: TGTGCCAGCAGCTCGCCGGGACAGGTCAATCAGCCCCAGCATTTT. Translated, it gives CASSSPGQVNQPQHF.

V gene TRBV7-9 combines with J gene TRBJ2-1; D is possibly TRBD2 (6 bases). Per germline, CDR1 SEHNR and CDR2 FQNEAQ (reference sequence). Trimming removed 5 bases at V and 5 bases at J, with 19 bases between. This CDR3 comprises 16 residues. CDR3 nucleotide sequence: TGTGCCAGCAGCCCGGCCCGGGGACTCACCAACAATGAGCAGTTCTTC. Translation gives CASSPARGLTNNEQFF.

This clonotype was picked up a small number of times. The rearrangement links TRBV5-1 to TRBJ1-5; possible D gene TRBD1, 5 bases. Trimming cost V 0 bases and J 9 bases, with 10 bases left between them. This CDR3 spans 13 amino acids. CDR1 SGHRS and CDR2 YFSETQ come from the germline V gene. The CDR3 sequence: CASSLDGGRPQHF. CDR3 nucleotide sequence: TGCGCCAGCAGCTTGGACGGGGGACGGCCCCAGCATTTT.

A few counts support this clonotype. The rearrangement uses TRBV20-1 and TRBJ2-7, with 9 bases lining up with TRBD1. The CDR3 contains 15 residues. CDR1 and CDR2 from the germline V gene are DFQATT and SNEGSKA (reference sequence). The trim removed 5 bases at V and 6 bases at J, leaving 14 bases unmatched. The CDR3 spells CSAPRNGTGKFEQYF. The CDR3 DNA reads as TGCAGTGCTCCCAGGAACGGGACAGGGAAGTTCGAGCAGTACTTC.

The J gene is TRBJ2-7, the V gene TRBV24-1; D call uncertain. Looked up from germline, CDR1 is KGHDR and CDR2 is SFDVKD. Between the trimmed V and J ends, which lost 2 bases and 3 bases, there was a span of 16 bases. This CDR3 contains 16 residues. The CDR3, as DNA: TGTGCCACCAGTGATTCGCGAACCAGTTCCTTCTACGAGCAGTACTTC. Amino acids: CATSDSRTSSFYEQYF.

In its sample, this clonotype was seen many times. The chain uses TRBV2 and TRBJ2-1, with D possibly called TRBD1 or TRBD2 (5 bases each). Between the trimmed V and J ends, which lost 3 bases and 9 bases, there was a span of 21 bases. The germline V gene encodes CDR1 SNHLY and CDR2 FYNNEI. There are 16 residues in the CDR3. CDR3 region: CASSEQGPLEDTEQFF. CDR3 sequence (DNA): TGTGCCAGCAGTGAGCAGGGCCCGTTGGAGGACACTGAGCAGTTCTTC.

The chain has TRBV30 and TRBJ2-7, with 9 nucleotides matching TRBD2. This CDR3 spans 14 amino acids. Germline V gives CDR1 GTSNPN, CDR2 SVGIG (reference sequence). Unmatched junction bases numbered 5, after V lost 0 bases and J lost 5 bases. In DNA form, the CDR3 reads TGTGCCTGGAGTGTACTGGTAGCGGGAGACGAGCAGTACTTC. Translation: CAWSVLVAGDEQYF.

This clonotype was detected ten times or more. V is TRBV29-1 and J is TRBJ2-3; D gene uncertain. This CDR3 comprises 11 residues. Trimming cost V 6 bases and J 10 bases, with 14 bases left between them. From germline, CDR1 is SQVTM and CDR2 ANQGSEA. CDR3 DNA: TGCAGCGTCCTAGACCCGTCCCCGCAGTATTTT. Translated, it gives CSVLDPSPQYF.

This clonotype was counted a few times. The rearrangement uses TRBV5-1 and TRBJ2-1, with 7 bases aligning to TRBD2. The CDR3 totals 14 residues. V trimming: 5 bases; J trimming: 4 bases; junction bases outside the gene matches: 6. Germline CDR1 SGHRS, CDR2 YFSETQ. CDR3 loop: CASRWIGGYNEQFF. DNA of the CDR3: TGCGCCAGCAGGTGGATCGGGGGGTACAATGAGCAGTTCTTC.

There are a few counts of this clonotype. V and J are TRBV7-9 and TRBJ1-2; D unclear. The CDR3 length is 13 residues. V dropped 6 bases and J dropped 7 bases, with 15 bases sitting between them. The germline V gene encodes CDR1 SEHNR and CDR2 FQNEAQ (reference sequence). This chain's CDR3 is CASSFDGIGGYTF. DNA for the CDR3: TGTGCCAGCAGTTTTGACGGGATCGGTGGCTACACCTTC.

Here the CDR3 DNA reads TGCGCCAGCAGCTTGGCCCTAGCCGTACAAGAGACCCAGTACTTC. Translation: CASSLALAVQETQYF. The rearrangement joins TRBV5-1 to TRBJ2-5, with a possible D match to TRBD2 (5 bases). Trimming cost V 0 bases and J 2 bases, with 11 bases left between them. CDR3 size: 15 residues. CDR1 and CDR2 (germline): SGHRS, YFSETQ. Variable domain in full (rest from reference TRBV5-1 and TRBJ2-5): KAGVTQTPRYLIKTRGQQVTLSCSPISGHRSVSWYQQTPGQGLQFLFEYFSETQRNKGNFPGRFSGRQFSNSRSEMNVSTLELGDSALYLCASSLALAVQETQYFGPGTRLLVL.

This clonotype showed up just a few times. V usage is TRBV27 and J usage is TRBJ1-1; D is unclear. The CDR3 runs to 13 residues. V gave up 5 bases and J gave up 0 bases, with 7 bases separating them. Germline-derived CDR1 and CDR2 are MNHEY and SMNVEV (reference sequence). CDR3 DNA: TGTGCCAGCAGTGTTACCTTGAACACTGAAGCTTTCTTT. It is translated as CASSVTLNTEAFF.

The genes are TRBV7-9 and TRBJ2-3, with D tentatively TRBD2 (6 bases). With 4 bases removed from V and 0 bases from J, the gap between germline ends came to 11 bases. CDR1 SEHNR and CDR2 FQNEAQ come from the germline V gene (reference sequence). The CDR3 runs to 15 residues. This CDR3 reads CASSSVAESTDTQYF. DNA of the CDR3: TGTGCCAGCAGCTCCGTAGCGGAAAGCACAGATACGCAGTATTTT.

The genes are TRBV7-6 and TRBJ2-7; 10 bases are shared with TRBD1. The CDR3 covers 15 residues. Per the germline V gene, CDR1 is SGHVS and CDR2 is FNYEAQ. J was trimmed by 4 bases and V by 1 base; bases with no gene match: 4. The CDR3 nucleotides are TGTGCCAGCAGCTTAGGTGTGGGACAGGGGTACGAGCAGTACTTC. Translation: CASSLGVGQGYEQYF.

V is TRBV7-9 and J is TRBJ2-1; unclear D gene. This CDR3 region has 15 residues. CDR1 and CDR2 from the germline V gene are SEHNR and FQNEAQ (reference sequence). V was clipped by 3 bases and J by 8 bases, with 17 bases between them. The CDR3 DNA sequence: TGTGCCAGCAGCTTTGGCTCGTCAAAAAGGGATGAGCAGTTCTTC. Residues: CASSFGSSKRDEQFF.

As concerns this clonotype: The junction does not match germline at one end; this may be a read error. The rearrangement uses TRBV11-3 and TRBJ2-7; TRBD1 matches 7 bases. The CDR3 is made up of 12 amino acids. Per the germline V gene, CDR1 is SGHNT and CDR2 is YENEEA. The CDR3 nucleotides read TGTGCCAGCACCTTAGGGCACAGGGGGCAGTACTTC. This translates into CASTLGHRGQYF.

The rearrangement uses TRBV7-2 and TRBJ2-7; 11 bases agree with TRBD2. The V and J ends lost 4 bases and 4 bases, in that order; junction bases with no gene match: 6. The CDR3 loop spans 15 amino acids. Germline CDR1 reads SGHTA; CDR2 reads FQGNSA. CDR3 residues: CASSSGLAGIYEQYF. The CDR3 bases are TGTGCCAGCAGCTCAGGACTAGCGGGTATATACGAGCAGTACTTC. Based on the CDR3 plus reference TRBV7-2 and TRBJ2-7, the full variable domain is GAGVSQSPSNKVTEKGKDVELRCDPISGHTALYWYRQSLGQGLEFLIYFQGNSAPDKSGLPSDRFSAERTGGSVSTLTIQRTQQEDSAVYLCASSSGLAGIYEQYFGPGTRLTVT.

This clonotype was seen a few times. The J gene is TRBJ2-3, the V gene TRBV7-9; 13 bases fit TRBD2. The CDR3 loop spans 19 amino acids. With 5 bases clipped from V and 2 bases from J, the junction kept 13 bases outside the gene matches. Germline-derived CDR1 and CDR2 are SEHNR and FQNEAQ (reference sequence). CDR3 nucleotide sequence: TGTGCCAGCAGCACCTACTCCGGGACTAGCGGGGTACACACAGATACGCAGTATTTT. It specifies CASSTYSGTSGVHTDTQYF.